The 23 T cell receptor beta chains reported below all come from one sample, sequenced in a study of cytomegalovirus exposure and HLA in healthy donors. PCR used 60 Vbeta primers and 13 Jbeta primers. TCRdb's copy holds only in-frame clones and misses some; the assay was immunoSEQ multiplex PCR. The clone table shows 150,000 or so clones, with the ten largest holding 1.5% to 2%. Material for sequencing was PBMCs. The receptors shown here come from a woman aged 50 to 60 in good health and CMV-seronegative.

The chain joins TRBV6-5 to TRBJ2-2; 7 positions agree with TRBD2. The ends lost 6 bases at V and 2 bases at J; junction bases unmatched: 6. This CDR3 is 15 amino acids long. Germline lookup yields CDR1 MNHEY and CDR2 SVGAGI. CDR3 nucleotides: TGTGCCAGCAGCTCCGCGGGACTAAACACCGGGGAGCTGTTTTTT. Amino acids: CASSSAGLNTGELFF.

V is TRBV29-1 and J is TRBJ2-5, with 7 bases that match TRBD1. Germline-derived CDR1 and CDR2 are SQVTM and ANQGSEA. V lost 8 bases to trimming and J lost 4 bases; unmatched junction nucleotides: 13. The CDR3 is 14 amino acids. As DNA, the CDR3 is TGCAGCATCAGAAGAGGGACAGATACAGAGACCCAGTACTTC. Translated: CSIRRGTDTETQYF.

In the case of this clone: Other DNA sequences of this sample code for an identical CDR3. The rearrangement joins TRBV5-1 to TRBJ2-6, with TRBD2 as a possible D gene (6 bases). V was clipped by 4 bases and J by 0 bases, with 8 bases between them. The CDR3 has 15 residues. The germline gives CDR1 SGHRS, CDR2 YFSETQ. The CDR3 nucleotides are TGCGCCAGCAGCGGCGGGAACTCTGGGGCCAACGTCCTGACTTTC. This sequence encodes CASSGGNSGANVLTF.

V is TRBV16 and J is TRBJ2-3, with 7 bases fitting TRBD2. CDR1 KGHSY and CDR2 FQNENV come from the germline V gene. With V trimmed by 10 bases and J by 5 bases, 12 bases remained unmatched. This CDR3 comprises 14 residues. DNA of the CDR3: TGTGCCACCGGTGATGGAACTAGCGTAGATACGCAGTATTTT. Its protein product is CATGDGTSVDTQYF.

The chain carries TRBV4-1 and TRBJ1-1, with 7 bases identical to TRBD1. The trim removed 1 base at V and 5 bases at J, leaving 4 bases unmatched. The CDR3 is 14 residues long. Germline V gene lookup returns CDR1 MGHRA and CDR2 YSYEKL. CDR3 residues: CASSQGGRGTEAFF. The CDR3 DNA is TGCGCCAGCAGCCAAGGCGGCAGGGGGACTGAAGCTTTCTTT.

The genes are TRBV18 and TRBJ1-5, with D possibly being TRBD1 (6 bases). The CDR3 totals 15 residues. CDR1 is KGHSH, CDR2 LQKENI, per germline. The V and J ends lost 2 bases and 5 bases respectively, with 13 bases between them. The DNA for the CDR3 is TGTGCCAGCTCACCAAGCGGAAGGGGGTATCAGCCCCAGCATTTT. It specifies CASSPSGRGYQPQHF.

CDR3 sequence (DNA): TGTGCCAGCTCACCGCGGACGGGAAGCTCCTATAATTCACCCCTCCACTTT. This encodes CASSPRTGSSYNSPLHF. This rearrangement joins TRBV18 to TRBJ1-6; D gene uncertain. The germline V gene encodes CDR1 KGHSH and CDR2 LQKENI. CDR3 size: 17 residues. Trimming pared 3 bases from V and 0 bases from J, leaving 12 bases between.

This sequence joins TRBV5-1 and TRBJ2-5; 7 bases are a match to TRBD1. The germline V gene has CDR1 SGHRS and CDR2 YFSETQ. V lost 4 bases, J lost 1 base, and 4 bases stayed unmatched. CDR3 length equals 14 residues. The CDR3 loop is CASSPGQIQETQYF. CDR3 DNA: TGCGCCAGCAGCCCGGGACAGATCCAAGAGACCCAGTACTTC.

This chain links TRBV2 with TRBJ2-3; no clear D. This CDR3 contains 12 residues. Trimming cost V 2 bases and J 3 bases, with 3 bases left between them. CDR1 SNHLY and CDR2 FYNNEI come from the germline V gene. The CDR3 DNA sequence: TGTGCCAGCAGTGAACGTACAGATACGCAGTATTTT. The encoded protein is CASSERTDTQYF.

The chain links TRBV18 to TRBJ2-7; 9 bases agree with TRBD2. CDR1 and CDR2 from the germline V gene are KGHSH and LQKENI. J lost 5 bases, V lost 8 bases, and 4 bases had no gene match. This CDR3 contains 12 residues. The CDR3 DNA reads as TGTGCCAGCCTCCGCGGGGGGGACGAGCAGTACTTC. It translates to CASLRGGDEQYF.

The chain couples TRBV5-1 to TRBJ1-2; possible D gene TRBD1, 5 bases. V lost 2 bases, J lost 4 bases, and 9 bases lay in between. From germline, CDR1 is SGHRS and CDR2 YFSETQ. This CDR3 spans 13 amino acids. The CDR3 DNA reads TGCGCCAGCAGCTTAGGGGTCTTCTATGGCTACACCTTC. Translation gives CASSLGVFYGYTF.

The chain is built from TRBV7-6 and TRBJ1-1, with a tentative D call TRBD1 (5 bases). CDR1 and CDR2 from the germline V gene are SGHVS and FNYEAQ. V was trimmed by 8 bases and J by 1 base, leaving 11 bases between them. The CDR3 is made up of 13 amino acids. The CDR3 loop is CASGATENTEAFF. The CDR3, as DNA: TGTGCCAGCGGGGCGACTGAGAACACTGAAGCTTTCTTT.

This chain uses TRBV15 with TRBJ2-7, with 10 positions matching TRBD1. V was clipped by 3 bases and J by 5 bases; unmatched bases: 7. CDR3 length: 15 residues. Germline CDR1 LNHNV, CDR2 YYDKDF (reference sequence). The DNA of the CDR3 is TGTGCCACCAGCAGCTGGGGGACAGGGGAGAACGAGCAGTACTTC. Translated, it gives CATSSWGTGENEQYF.

CDR3: CASSLTGGNQPQHF. The CDR3 DNA sequence: TGTGCCAGTAGTCTGACAGGGGGCAATCAGCCCCAGCATTTT. This chain uses TRBV19 with TRBJ1-5; 8 bases fit TRBD1. CDR1 is LNHDA, CDR2 SQIVND, per germline (reference sequence). The CDR3 has 14 residues. The J segment lost 2 bases and the V segment lost 5 bases, leaving 2 bases of the junction unmatched.

The chain is built from TRBV27 and TRBJ2-5; 8 nucleotides align to TRBD2. J gave up 5 bases and V 3 bases, and 11 bases lay outside the gene matches. The V gene's germline CDR1 is MNHEY and CDR2 SMNVEV (reference sequence). This CDR3 has 16 residues. CDR3 in amino acids: CASSFLAGGVGETQYF. The CDR3 nucleotides are TGTGCCAGCAGTTTTCTGGCGGGAGGAGTGGGGGAGACCCAGTACTTC.

The V and J genes are TRBV6-5 and TRBJ2-3; possibly TRBD1 for D (6 bases). Trimming removed 6 bases at V and 6 bases at J, with 10 bases between. The CDR3 has 12 amino acids. Per germline, CDR1 MNHEY and CDR2 SVGAGI. The CDR3 coding sequence is TGTGCCAGCAGAACTAGGGGGGATACGCAGTATTTT. Its translation is CASRTRGDTQYF.

The V call is TRBV7-2, the J call TRBJ2-7; D not certain. V gave up 2 bases and J gave up 2 bases, with 10 bases separating them. The germline gives CDR1 SGHTA, CDR2 FQGNSA. The CDR3 totals 14 residues. In nucleotides, the CDR3 is TGTGCCAGCAGCTTACATTGGGCAACCTACGAGCAGTACTTC. Amino acids: CASSLHWATYEQYF.

The V and J genes are TRBV7-3 and TRBJ2-1; tentative D call: TRBD1 (6 bases). CDR3 size: 19 residues. Trimming took off 2 bases at V and 4 bases at J, with 24 bases between the two ends. CDR1 and CDR2 from the germline V gene are SGHTA and FQGTGA. The CDR3, as DNA: TGTGCCAGCAGCTTAGGGATGGGAACAGGGCGAGGGGTTTACAATGAGCAGTTCTTC. It specifies CASSLGMGTGRGVYNEQFF.

The rearrangement uses TRBV27 and TRBJ1-4; TRBD1 matches at 9 bases. V lost 2 bases to trimming and J lost 7 bases; unmatched junction nucleotides: 8. Germline-derived CDR1 and CDR2 are MNHEY and SMNVEV (reference sequence). This CDR3 spans 16 amino acids. The chain's CDR3 is CASSLILGQGVEKLFF. DNA of the CDR3: TGTGCCAGCAGTTTAATTCTGGGACAGGGAGTTGAAAAACTGTTTTTT.

The gene calls are TRBV7-9 and TRBJ1-5; no firm D call. This CDR3 is built from 12 residues. V dropped 8 bases and J dropped 4 bases, with 9 bases sitting between them. Looked up from germline, CDR1 is SEHNR and CDR2 is FQNEAQ (reference sequence). CDR3 loop: CASCQANQPQHF. The CDR3 DNA reads as TGTGCCAGCTGTCAGGCTAATCAGCCCCAGCATTTT.

The chain recombines TRBV28 with TRBJ1-1; 8 nucleotides align to TRBD1. Germline values: CDR1 MDHEN, CDR2 SYDVKM. The J segment lost 1 base and the V segment lost 2 bases, leaving 3 bases of the junction unmatched. The CDR3 length is 15 residues. CDR3 sequence reads: CASSLPGTGNTEAFF. In nucleotides, the CDR3 is TGTGCCAGCAGTTTACCCGGGACAGGGAACACTGAAGCTTTCTTT.

V usage is TRBV2 and J usage is TRBJ2-7; TRBD1 matches at 10 bases. The germline gives CDR1 SNHLY, CDR2 FYNNEI. This CDR3 is built from 15 residues. J lost 4 bases, V lost 3 bases, and 6 bases had no gene match. The DNA of the CDR3 is TGTGCCAGCAGTGACATCCGGGACAGGGGATACGAGCAGTACTTC. Its translation: CASSDIRDRGYEQYF. Full variable domain (outside the CDR3, taken from reference TRBV2 and TRBJ2-7): EPEVTQTPSHQVTQMGQEVILRCVPISNHLYFYWYRQILGQKVEFLVSFYNNEISEKSEIFDDQFSVERPDGSNFTLKIRSTKLEDSAMYFCASSDIRDRGYEQYFGPGTRLTVT.

V gene TRBV5-1 combines with J gene TRBJ2-5; D remains ambiguous. Germline lookup yields CDR1 SGHRS and CDR2 YFSETQ. The CDR3 extends over 14 amino acids. Trimming shortened V by 5 bases and J by 0 bases, and 11 bases separated the two germline ends. The DNA of the CDR3 is TGCGCCAGCAGAGAAGAGCCGTACCAAGAGACCCAGTACTTC. This encodes CASREEPYQETQYF.